What follows is one TCR beta chain and its context. No antigen is known for it. The data were taken from a study of Ad26.COV2.S vaccination and SARS-CoV-2 variants. Study-wide context: Donor got 5x10^10 or 1x10^11 viral particles of Ad26.COV2.S.

Regarding treatment: some 20 received Ad26.COV2.S at low or high dose, single or two shots; a few received placebo; per-sample allocation not given. Vaccine and placebo recipients were sampled on day 63 after the first injection. The CDR3 loop spans 14 amino acids. Trimming shortened V by 0 bases and J by 4 bases, and 10 bases separated the two germline ends. Germline V CDR1 and CDR2: MRHNA, SNTAGT. Sequencing was performed with immunoSEQ multiplex PCR; in TCRdb, only in-frame clones are kept and a portion is missing. The data show about 680,000 clones, about 89% seen once. Study findings and constraints: Reportedly, spike-specific CD8+ and CD4+ T cell responses achieved substantial breadth once vaccination had taken place. Vaccinees showed greater spike-specific TCR breadth than placebo recipients.

The TCR comes from a person aged 18 to 65 who received the Ad26.COV2.S COVID-19 vaccine or a placebo. The material sequenced was peripheral blood, taken in a trial of Ad26.COV2.S vaccine versus placebo. This chain links TRBV6-4 with TRBJ2-7, with D possibly TRBD2 on 5 matching bases. DNA for the CDR3: TGTGCCAGCAGTGACTCCGAGCGGTCATACGAGCAGTACTTC. Residues: CASSDSERSYEQYF.